One and the same sample provided the 12 T cell receptor beta chains below, sequenced in a study of blood T cell repertoires in COVID-19 (dated by TCRdb to the early 2020s). Libraries were made using the immunoSEQ multiplex PCR assay. TCRdb obtained this table from immuneACCESS and retained in-frame rearrangements with V and J assigned. These tables miss some clones; where compared with another copy, unresolved V genes account for less than half of the shortfall, and the remainder is unexplained. Counted in this sample were under 200,000 clones; approximately 88% of them appeared once. Roughly 2.9% of the sample goes to the ten largest clones. Sequencing was performed on peripheral blood. These receptors were collected from a woman in her fifties or sixties with acute or convalescent COVID-19.

The chain joins TRBV5-1 to TRBJ2-3; D is possibly TRBD1 (6 bases). Germline V gives CDR1 SGHRS, CDR2 YFSETQ. Trimming took 4 bases from V and 0 from J, leaving 15 bases between them. The CDR3 has 16 amino acids. The CDR3 coding sequence is TGCGCCAGCAGCCCCGGATGGACAGCTAGCACAGATACGCAGTATTTT. Translated, it gives CASSPGWTASTDTQYF. Filled out from reference TRBV5-1 and TRBJ2-3, the complete variable domain reads KAGVTQTPRYLIKTRGQQVTLSCSPISGHRSVSWYQQTPGQGLQFLFEYFSETQRNKGNFPGRFSGRQFSNSRSEMNVSTLELGDSALYLCASSPGWTASTDTQYFGPGTRLTVL.

The chain couples TRBV19 to TRBJ2-5; a weak D match, TRBD1 (6 bases). Germline V CDR1 and CDR2: LNHDA, SQIVND (reference sequence). This CDR3 is built from 14 residues. V was cut by 4 bases and J by 3 bases, with 12 bases left in between. CDR3 loop: CASSKVRTEETQYF. The DNA of the CDR3 is TGTGCCAGTAGTAAAGTTAGGACAGAAGAGACCCAGTACTTC.

The chain uses TRBV10-3 and TRBJ1-5, with D possibly matching TRBD1 (6 bases). V was pared by 3 bases and J by 0 bases, with 12 bases between. CDR3 length: 16 residues. The germline gives CDR1 ENHRY, CDR2 SYGVKD. CDR3 sequence reads: CAISDGTSLSNQPQHF. DNA for the CDR3: TGTGCCATCAGTGACGGGACAAGCCTTAGCAATCAGCCCCAGCATTTT.

This clone was detected a few times. This chain joins TRBV19 and TRBJ2-1, with D possibly TRBD2 on 6 matching bases. CDR3 length: 15 amino acids. The V gene lost 7 bases and the J gene lost 6 bases, with 19 bases spanning the gap. CDR1 LNHDA and CDR2 SQIVND come from the germline V gene (reference sequence). The CDR3 region has the DNA TGTGCCAGTACCATGACTAGGGGCATTGGCAATGAGCAGTTCTTC. It yields the protein CASTMTRGIGNEQFF.

The chain is built from TRBV5-8 and TRBJ2-7; TRBD2 is a possible D gene (6 bases). Germline V gives CDR1 SGHTS, CDR2 YDEGEE. V lost 4 bases, J lost 1 base, and 18 bases lay in between. CDR3 size: 16 residues. CDR3 loop: CASSLGGGLYSYEQYF. CDR3 sequence (DNA): TGTGCCAGCAGCCTGGGGGGTGGACTCTATTCCTACGAGCAGTACTTC.

Only one count was recorded for this clone. The chain uses TRBV5-8 and TRBJ1-4, with 8 bases that match TRBD1. CDR3 size: 14 residues. The V and J ends lost 4 bases and 5 bases, in that order; junction bases with no gene match: 4. CDR1 SGHTS and CDR2 YDEGEE come from the germline V gene. CDR3 nucleotide sequence: TGTGCCAGCAGCCTCGGACAGGGAAATGAAAAACTGTTTTTT. As protein: CASSLGQGNEKLFF. Supplemented by reference TRBV5-8 and TRBJ1-4, the full variable domain reads EAGVTQSPTHLIKTRGQQATLRCSPISGHTSVYWYQQALGLGLQFLLWYDEGEERNRGNFPPRFSGRQFPNYSSELNVNALELEDSALYLCASSLGQGNEKLFFGSGTQLSVL.

The chain combines TRBV6-5 with TRBJ1-6; D is ambiguous. The V gene's germline CDR1 is MNHEY and CDR2 SVGAGI. The V end was cut by 4 bases, the J end by 8 bases, with 15 bases between. The CDR3 sequence is 15 residues long. CDR3 DNA: TGTGCCAGCAGTTCCGACTTTCGGAGTGATTCACCCCTCCACTTT. Translation gives CASSSDFRSDSPLHF.

The CDR3 reads CASSHTSGELFF. CDR3 sequence (DNA): TGTGCCAGCAGTCACACATCCGGGGAGCTGTTTTTT. The chain carries TRBV6-5 and TRBJ2-2; D uncertain. V shed 5 bases and J shed 6 bases, with 7 bases lying between them. The CDR3 sequence is 12 residues long. Germline assignment: CDR1 MNHEY and CDR2 SVGAGI.

The chain links TRBV6-5 to TRBJ2-7; 7 nucleotides match TRBD1. Germline CDR1 MNHEY, CDR2 SVGAGI. V trimming: 5 bases; J trimming: 3 bases; junction bases outside the gene matches: 7. This CDR3 is 14 amino acids long. The CDR3 DNA reads as TGTGCCAGCAGTCCGGGACAGCGTGACTACGAGCAGTACTTC. It yields the protein CASSPGQRDYEQYF.

J is TRBJ1-2 and V is TRBV7-6; possible D gene TRBD1, 5 bases. In germline, CDR1 is SGHVS, CDR2 FNYEAQ. The CDR3 extends over 13 amino acids. The V end lost 5 bases, the J end lost 8 bases, and 15 bases lay between the germline ends. As DNA, the CDR3 is TGTGCCAGCAGCCCCGGTGGGGGGACCGGCTACACCTTC. It translates to CASSPGGGTGYTF.

The chain has TRBV7-2 and TRBJ2-4, with 10 bases identical to TRBD2. The CDR3 extends over 17 amino acids. Trimming took 1 base from V and 6 from J; bases not matched to a gene: 9. Germline lookup yields CDR1 SGHTA and CDR2 FQGNSA. The CDR3 nucleotides are TGTGCCAGCAGCTTAGTTGGTAGCGGGGGGCAGGGAAACATTCAGTACTTC. Translated, it gives CASSLVGSGGQGNIQYF.

The chain uses TRBV28 and TRBJ2-1; D call uncertain. CDR3 length: 14 residues. Germline V CDR1 and CDR2: MDHEN, SYDVKM. V was pared by 6 bases and J by 6 bases, with 15 bases between. CDR3 loop: CASRYGSSVNEQFF. DNA of the CDR3: TGTGCCAGCAGATATGGCAGCAGCGTCAATGAGCAGTTCTTC.